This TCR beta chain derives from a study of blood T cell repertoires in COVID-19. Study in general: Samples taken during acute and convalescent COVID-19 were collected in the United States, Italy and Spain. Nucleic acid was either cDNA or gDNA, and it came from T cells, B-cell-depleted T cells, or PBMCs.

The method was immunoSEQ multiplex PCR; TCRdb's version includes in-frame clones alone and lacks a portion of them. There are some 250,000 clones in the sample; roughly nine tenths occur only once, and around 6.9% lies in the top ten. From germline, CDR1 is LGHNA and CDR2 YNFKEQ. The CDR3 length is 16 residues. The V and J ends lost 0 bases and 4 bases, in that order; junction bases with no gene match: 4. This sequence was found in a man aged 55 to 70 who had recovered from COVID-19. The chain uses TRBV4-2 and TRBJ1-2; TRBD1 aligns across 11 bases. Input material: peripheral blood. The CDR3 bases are TGTGCCAGCAGCCAAGAAAGGGACAGGGGGTTCTATGGCTACACCTTC. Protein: CASSQERDRGFYGYTF.